Listed below are T cell receptor beta chains from one sample, sequenced in a study of T cells in localized non-small cell lung cancer. Some clones are missing from TCRdb's copy, which holds only in-frame ones; the method was immunoSEQ multiplex PCR. The table shows about 43,000 clones, with 91% occurring only once. The source was PBMCs, collected before any cancer treatment. The receptor set was obtained from a woman aged 40 to 75 with stage II lung adenocarcinoma. Each CDR3 is given with its conserved first and last residue. D genes are given only for firm matches. Where a row states a size, it is once, few, many or the class of an expanded clone; other rows omit it.

13,TRBJ1-1,.,.,TRBV5-6,CASSETKNTEAFF,TGTGCCAGCAGCGAAACGAAGAACACTGAAGCTTTCTTT
15,TRBJ1-1,TRBD1,.,TRBV19,CASSSAGTGNTEAFF,TGTGCCAGTAGTTCGGCCGGGACAGGGAACACTGAAGCTTTCTTT
16,TRBJ1-2,.,.,TRBV6-5,CASSYSSTTGYYGYTF,TGTGCCAGCAGTTACTCCTCCACCACAGGGTACTATGGCTACACCTTC
13,TRBJ1-2,TRBD1,.,TRBV6-5,CASTTDRGDGYTF,TGTGCCAGCACCACCGACAGGGGGGATGGCTACACCTTC
15,TRBJ2-3,.,few,TRBV7-8,CASSLLLSQEDTQYF,TGTGCCAGCAGCTTATTACTAAGCCAGGAGGATACGCAGTATTTT
13,TRBJ2-7,.,.,TRBV27,CASSSRRPYEQYF,TGTGCCAGCAGTTCCCGTCGCCCTTACGAGCAGTACTTC
16,TRBJ2-6,.,.,TRBV6-6,CASSYVGVSGANVLTF,TGTGCCAGCAGTTACGTGGGTGTCTCTGGGGCCAACGTCCTGACTTTC
14,TRBJ1-4,.,.,TRBV7-2,CASSLGPAEEKLFF,TGTGCCAGCAGCTTAGGGCCCGCGGAGGAAAAACTGTTTTTT
17,TRBJ1-3,TRBD1,.,TRBV5-8,CASSARQGRATGNTIYF,TGTGCCAGCAGCGCACGACAGGGGCGCGCAACTGGAAACACCATATATTTT
15,TRBJ2-3,TRBD2,.,TRBV2,CASKMEAGDTDTQYF,TGTGCCAGCAAGATGGAAGCGGGAGATACAGATACGCAGTATTTT
15,TRBJ2-3,TRBD1,once,TRBV19,CASSAPGQGADTQYF,TGTGCCAGTAGTGCACCGGGACAGGGTGCAGATACGCAGTATTTT
13,TRBJ1-1,TRBD1,once,TRBV19,CASSTTGRTEAFF,TGTGCCAGTAGTACGACAGGGCGCACTGAAGCTTTCTTT
11,TRBJ2-1,.,.,TRBV5-1,CASRGGNEQFF,TGCGCCAGCCGAGGAGGGAATGAGCAGTTCTTC
13,TRBJ2-5,.,few,TRBV28,CASSPESQETQYF,TGTGCCAGCAGTCCCGAAAGCCAAGAGACCCAGTACTTC
15,TRBJ2-2,TRBD2,.,TRBV6-5,CASRARGAGTGELFF,TGTGCCAGCAGAGCGCGGGGGGCCGGTACCGGGGAGCTGTTTTTT
16,TRBJ2-3,TRBD2,.,TRBV10-1,CASSDVGGRFTDTQYF,TGCGCCAGCAGTGATGTGGGCGGGAGGTTCACAGATACGCAGTATTTT
17,TRBJ2-3,TRBD1,.,TRBV27,CASSFGRQGVGTDTQYF,TGTGCCAGCAGTTTTGGTAGACAGGGGGTAGGCACAGATACGCAGTATTTT
16,TRBJ2-7,.,.,TRBV4-1,CASSQDPRQLSYEQYF,TGCGCCAGCAGCCAAGATCCCAGACAGCTATCCTACGAGCAGTACTTC
14,TRBJ1-1,.,once,TRBV2,CASSGNHMNTEAFF,TGTGCCAGCAGTGGCAACCATATGAACACTGAAGCTTTCTTT
16,TRBJ2-2,TRBD2,.,TRBV6-4,CASSVLAGVNTGELFF,TGTGCCAGCAGTGTCTTAGCGGGGGTGAACACCGGGGAGCTGTTTTTT
12,TRBJ2-2,.,.,TRBV6-5,CGSRTNTGELFF,TGTGGGAGCCGCACGAACACCGGGGAGCTGTTTTTT
14,TRBJ2-5,.,.,TRBV7-6,CASSSPEGQETQYF,TGTGCCAGCAGCTCGCCTGAAGGTCAAGAGACCCAGTACTTC
15,TRBJ2-2,.,.,TRBV5-8,CASSLERGETGELFF,TGTGCCAGCAGCTTGGAAAGGGGTGAGACCGGGGAGCTGTTTTTT
15,TRBJ2-3,.,.,TRBV5-4,CASSPAGGGTDTQYF,TGTGCCAGCAGCCCTGCAGGAGGGGGCACAGATACGCAGTATTTT
15,TRBJ2-7,TRBD1,.,TRBV28,CASSPDRDGPYEQYF,TGTGCCAGCAGCCCGGACAGGGACGGCCCCTACGAGCAGTACTTC
12,TRBJ1-1,.,few,TRBV27,CASSPKGTEAFF,TGTGCCAGCAGTCCAAAAGGCACTGAAGCTTTCTTT
18,TRBJ1-3,.,.,TRBV7-9,CASSLTGAYLLGGNTIYF,TGTGCCAGCAGCTTAACGGGGGCGTATTTGCTGGGTGGAAACACCATATATTTT
15,TRBJ2-2,TRBD2,.,TRBV9,CASSGGLAGIGELFF,TGTGCCAGCAGCGGGGGACTAGCGGGGATCGGGGAGCTGTTTTTT
16,TRBJ2-1,TRBD2,.,TRBV5-1,CASSLRRTSGHYEQFF,TGCGCCAGCAGCTTGCGTCGGACTAGCGGCCACTATGAGCAGTTCTTC
12,TRBJ1-2,.,.,TRBV4-2,CASSQGLRGYTF,TGTGCCAGCAGCCAGGGGCTGCGGGGCTACACCTTC
14,TRBJ1-6,.,.,TRBV18,CASSQDSMNSPLHF,TGTGCCAGCTCACAGGACAGCATGAATTCACCCCTCCACTTT
16,TRBJ2-3,TRBD2,.,TRBV5-1,CASSLRLAGSTDTQYF,TGCGCCAGCAGCCTTCGACTAGCGGGGTCCACAGATACGCAGTATTTT
15,TRBJ1-2,.,.,TRBV7-2,CASSLTHSGPYGYTF,TGTGCCAGCAGCTTGACCCACAGTGGGCCCTATGGCTACACCTTC
12,TRBJ1-2,TRBD1,once,TRBV28,CASSRDRERYTF,TGTGCCAGCAGTAGGGACAGGGAGCGCTACACCTTC
14,TRBJ1-5,.,.,TRBV7-2,CASSSLGGNQPQHF,TGTGCCAGCAGCTCCCTTGGGGGCAATCAGCCCCAGCATTTT
13,TRBJ1-5,.,.,TRBV19,CASSIGRNQPQHF,TGTGCCAGTAGTATAGGGAGGAATCAGCCCCAGCATTTT
15,TRBJ1-1,.,.,TRBV4-2,CASSLLQGLNTEAFF,TGTGCCAGCAGCCTTTTACAGGGTTTGAACACTGAAGCTTTCTTT
13,TRBJ2-7,TRBD1,.,TRBV29-1,CSVEGQGPYEQYF,TGCAGCGTTGAAGGACAGGGGCCTTACGAGCAGTACTTC
12,TRBJ1-1,.,.,TRBV28,CASSFAPSGAFF,TGTGCCAGCAGTTTTGCCCCCTCTGGTGCTTTCTTT
14,TRBJ2-3,.,few,TRBV7-7,CASSPSLSTDTQYF,TGTGCCAGCAGCCCTAGCCTCAGCACAGATACGCAGTATTTT
14,TRBJ1-1,TRBD1,once,TRBV9,CASSALTGGTEAFF,TGTGCCAGCAGCGCACTGACAGGGGGCACTGAAGCTTTCTTT
15,TRBJ1-1,.,.,TRBV6-5,CASSYAPRLNTEAFF,TGTGCCAGCAGTTACGCCCCCAGGTTGAACACTGAAGCTTTCTTT
15,TRBJ2-7,.,.,TRBV6-5,CASSYGAGWDDEQYF,TGTGCCAGCAGTTACGGGGCGGGGTGGGACGACGAGCAGTACTTC
13,TRBJ1-1,.,.,TRBV19,CASSIGWGTEAFF,TGTGCCAGTAGTATCGGGTGGGGCACTGAAGCTTTCTTT
15,TRBJ1-1,TRBD1,.,TRBV18,CASSPPNRGRGEAFF,TGTGCCAGCTCACCACCTAACAGGGGGCGAGGTGAAGCTTTCTTT
14,TRBJ1-1,.,once,TRBV7-2,CASSLSGSYTEAFF,TGTGCCAGCAGCTTGTCTGGATCTTACACTGAAGCTTTCTTT
14,TRBJ1-4,TRBD1,.,TRBV5-1,CASSFLDRTEKLFF,TGCGCCAGCAGCTTCTTGGACAGGACTGAAAAACTGTTTTTT
16,TRBJ2-7,TRBD2,.,TRBV28,CASSSDRTSGTYEQYF,TGTGCCAGCAGTTCCGACCGGACTAGCGGCACCTACGAGCAGTACTTC
14,TRBJ2-7,TRBD2,.,TRBV5-1,CASSHQLAPYEQYF,TGCGCCAGCAGCCACCAACTAGCGCCCTACGAGCAGTACTTC
17,TRBJ1-2,.,.,TRBV7-8,CASSLGLPGGERGGYTF,TGTGCCAGCAGCTTAGGTCTCCCGGGGGGCGAACGAGGGGGCTACACCTTC
15,TRBJ2-1,TRBD2,.,TRBV5-5,CASSQSGSAYNEQFF,TGTGCCAGCAGCCAAAGCGGGAGTGCCTACAATGAGCAGTTCTTC
14,TRBJ2-7,.,.,TRBV11-3,CASSLGVSSHEQYF,TGTGCCAGCAGCTTAGGTGTGTCCTCCCACGAGCAGTACTTC
14,TRBJ1-2,.,.,TRBV14,CASSQDGIYYGYTF,TGTGCCAGCAGCCAAGATGGGATTTACTATGGCTACACCTTC
16,TRBJ2-6,.,.,TRBV19,CASSGTAGSGANVLTF,TGTGCCAGTAGCGGGACCGCAGGCTCTGGGGCCAACGTCCTGACTTTC
14,TRBJ1-1,.,.,TRBV28,CASSFWAGGTEAFF,TGTGCCAGCAGTTTCTGGGCGGGGGGCACTGAAGCTTTCTTT
15,TRBJ1-1,TRBD1,.,TRBV18,CASSPVRGRPTEAFF,TGTGCCAGCTCACCAGTCAGGGGGCGCCCCACTGAAGCTTTCTTT
15,TRBJ1-4,.,.,TRBV5-5,CASSGSGAHNEKLFF,TGTGCCAGCAGCGGCAGCGGGGCGCATAATGAAAAACTGTTTTTT
16,TRBJ2-1,.,.,TRBV7-8,CAWGDRGGPTYNEQFF,TGTGCCTGGGGGGACCGCGGAGGCCCCACCTACAATGAGCAGTTCTTC